This T cell receptor (beta chain) stems from a study of cytomegalovirus exposure and HLA in healthy donors. Study context: Most donors, 70% to 85% of some 400 genotyped, fell in the Caucasian-associated ancestry cluster.

Primers: 60 Vbeta forward and 13 Jbeta reverse. Sequencing used immunoSEQ multiplex PCR; TCRdb keeps in-frame clones, though not all of them. The sample carries 90,000 to 150,000 clones, roughly 80% recorded once. About this clone itself: Its matching antigen is unknown.

Germline V gene data show CDR1 as MNHNS and CDR2 as SASEGT. The CDR3 loop spans 13 amino acids. V was cut by 5 bases and J by 5 bases, with 12 bases left in between. Whole-study results and caveats: The study labeled 180 or so TCR beta chains cytomegalovirus-associated. A few V segments could not be told apart, such as TRBV6-2 and TRBV6-3, and were left out. A few chains linked to CMV were shown in vitro to be specific for CMV antigens.

The sequenced sample consisted of PBMCs. The V and J genes are TRBV6-1 and TRBJ2-5; D is uncertain. The source is a woman in her 30s in good health and CMV-seropositive. The CDR3 DNA reads TGTGCCAGCAGTTCTGGTCTTGAGGAGACCCAGTACTTC. It encodes CASSSGLEETQYF.